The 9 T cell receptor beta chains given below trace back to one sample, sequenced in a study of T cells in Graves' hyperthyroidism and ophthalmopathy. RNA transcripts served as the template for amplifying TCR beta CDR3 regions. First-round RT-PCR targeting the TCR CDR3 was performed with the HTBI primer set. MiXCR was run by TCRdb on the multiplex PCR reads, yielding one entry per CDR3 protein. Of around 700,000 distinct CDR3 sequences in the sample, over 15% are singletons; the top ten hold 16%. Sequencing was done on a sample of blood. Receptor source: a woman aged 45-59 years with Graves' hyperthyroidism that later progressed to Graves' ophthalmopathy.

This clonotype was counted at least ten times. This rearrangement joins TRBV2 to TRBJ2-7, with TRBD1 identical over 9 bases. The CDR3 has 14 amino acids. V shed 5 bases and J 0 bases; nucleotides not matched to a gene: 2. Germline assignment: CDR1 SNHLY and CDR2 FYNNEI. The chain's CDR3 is CASSNRGLSYEQYF. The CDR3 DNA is TGTGCCAGCAGTAACAGGGGGCTCTCCTACGAGCAGTACTTC.

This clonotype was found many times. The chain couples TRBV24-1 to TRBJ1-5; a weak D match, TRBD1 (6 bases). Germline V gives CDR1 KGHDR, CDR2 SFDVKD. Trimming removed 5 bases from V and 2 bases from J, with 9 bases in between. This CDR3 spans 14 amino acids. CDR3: CATSGGAGNQPQHF. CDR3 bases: TGTGCCACCAGTGGGGGGGCGGGCAATCAGCCCCAGCATTTT.

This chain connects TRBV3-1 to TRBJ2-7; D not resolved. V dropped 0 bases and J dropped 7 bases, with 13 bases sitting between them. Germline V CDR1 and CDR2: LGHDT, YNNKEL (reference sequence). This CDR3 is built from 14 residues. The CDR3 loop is CASSQDSTRREQYF. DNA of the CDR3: TGTGCCAGCAGCCAAGATTCGACCCGTCGGGAGCAGTACTTC.

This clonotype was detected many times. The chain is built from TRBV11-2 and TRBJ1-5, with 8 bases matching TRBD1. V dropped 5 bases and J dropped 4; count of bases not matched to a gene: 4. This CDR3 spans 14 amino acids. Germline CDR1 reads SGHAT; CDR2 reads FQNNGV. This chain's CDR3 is CASSRGTGNQPQHF. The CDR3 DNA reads TGTGCCAGCAGCCGTGGGACAGGTAATCAGCCCCAGCATTTT. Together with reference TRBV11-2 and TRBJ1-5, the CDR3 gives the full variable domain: EAGVAQSPRYKIIEKRQSVAFWCNPISGHATLYWYQQILGQGPKLLIQFQNNGVVDDSQLPKDRFSAERLKGVDSTLKIQPAKLEDSAVYLCASSRGTGNQPQHFGDGTRLSIL.

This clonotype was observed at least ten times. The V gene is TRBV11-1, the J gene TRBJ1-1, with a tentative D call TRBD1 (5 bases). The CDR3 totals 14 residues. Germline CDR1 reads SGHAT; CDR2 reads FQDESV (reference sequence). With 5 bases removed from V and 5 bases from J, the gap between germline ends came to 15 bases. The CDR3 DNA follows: TGTGCCAGCAGCCCCCAGCCCGGGGGGACTGAAGCTTTCTTT. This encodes CASSPQPGGTEAFF.

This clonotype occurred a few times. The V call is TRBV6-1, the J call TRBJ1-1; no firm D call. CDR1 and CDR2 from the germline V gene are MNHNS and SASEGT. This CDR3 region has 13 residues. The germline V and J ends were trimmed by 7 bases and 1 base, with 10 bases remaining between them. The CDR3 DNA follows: TGTGCCAGCATCGGGAGCAGGAACACTGAAGCTTTCTTT. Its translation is CASIGSRNTEAFF.

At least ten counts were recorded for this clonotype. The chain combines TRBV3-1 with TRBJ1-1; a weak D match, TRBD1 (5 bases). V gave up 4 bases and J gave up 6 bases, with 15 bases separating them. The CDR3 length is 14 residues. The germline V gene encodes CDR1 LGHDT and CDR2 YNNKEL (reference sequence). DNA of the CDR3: TGTGCCAGCAGCCGGGAGGAGGGACGAGCTGAAGCTTTCTTT. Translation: CASSREEGRAEAFF.

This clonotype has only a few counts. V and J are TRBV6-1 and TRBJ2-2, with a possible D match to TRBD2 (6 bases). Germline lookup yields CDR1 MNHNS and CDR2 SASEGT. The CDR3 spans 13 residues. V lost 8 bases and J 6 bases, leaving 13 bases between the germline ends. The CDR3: CASLSPGAGELFF. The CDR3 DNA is TGTGCCAGCCTAAGCCCGGGGGCCGGGGAGCTGTTTTTT.

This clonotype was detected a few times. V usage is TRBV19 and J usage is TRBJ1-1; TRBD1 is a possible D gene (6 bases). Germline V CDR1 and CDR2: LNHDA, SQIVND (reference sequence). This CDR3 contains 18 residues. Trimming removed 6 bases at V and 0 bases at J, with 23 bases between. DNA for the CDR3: TGTGCCAGTAGAATGGGACTGCGGTATAGGGACATGAACACTGAAGCTTTCTTT. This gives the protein CASRMGLRYRDMNTEAFF.